Below, 12 T cell receptor beta chains from the same sample are listed, as sequenced in a study of cytomegalovirus exposure and HLA in healthy donors. 60 Vbeta and 13 Jbeta primers were used in PCR. Here immunoSEQ multiplex PCR was the method, and the copy in TCRdb shows in-frame clones only, minus some. The sample lists fewer than 200,000 clones, roughly 80% occurring once. Sample: PBMCs. The origin of the receptors is a female donor in good health and CMV-seronegative.

This clone was detected a few times. The J gene is TRBJ2-4, the V gene TRBV15, with 12 bases aligning to TRBD1. Germline V gives CDR1 LNHNV, CDR2 YYDKDF (reference sequence). The CDR3 length is 20 residues. Germline trimming cut 3 bases from V and 1 base from J; bases unmatched to any gene: 13. CDR3 in amino acids: CATSSELSGTGGFAKNIQYF. CDR3 coding DNA: TGTGCCACCAGCAGCGAACTATCCGGGACAGGGGGCTTCGCCAAAAACATTCAGTACTTC.

The chain combines TRBV4-1 with TRBJ1-4, with 9 nucleotides matching TRBD1. Per the germline V gene, CDR1 is MGHRA and CDR2 is YSYEKL. The CDR3 is 13 amino acids. V lost 6 bases and J lost 8; bases outside the gene matches: 4. DNA for the CDR3: TGCGCCAGCAGGGGACAGGGTGAGGAAAAACTGTTTTTT. Protein sequence: CASRGQGEEKLFF.

This chain's CDR3 is CASSPLGTGNTDTQYF. CDR3 bases: TGTGCCAGCAGTCCCCTCGGGACAGGCAATACAGATACGCAGTATTTT. The rearrangement joins TRBV27 to TRBJ2-3; 8 nucleotides match TRBD1. Germline CDR1 reads MNHEY; CDR2 reads SMNVEV (reference sequence). The CDR3 covers 16 residues. The V gene end was trimmed by 5 bases and the J gene end by 3 bases; junction bases not matched to a gene: 10.

The V and J genes are TRBV6-1 and TRBJ2-1; 7 positions match TRBD2. The ends lost 4 bases at V and 10 bases at J; junction bases unmatched: 7. Germline V gene data show CDR1 as MNHNS and CDR2 as SASEGT. The CDR3 is made up of 13 amino acids. The CDR3 here is CASSVRREQEQFF. In DNA, the CDR3 is TGTGCCAGCAGTGTCCGGCGGGAGCAGGAGCAGTTCTTC.

This chain joins TRBV4-2 and TRBJ2-7, with 10 bases identical to TRBD2. Germline lookup yields CDR1 LGHNA and CDR2 YNFKEQ. The CDR3 has 14 residues. Unmatched junction bases numbered 4, after V lost 5 bases and J lost 3 bases. CDR3 in amino acids: CASSGSGRGYEQYF. The CDR3, as DNA: TGTGCCAGCAGCGGGAGCGGGAGGGGCTACGAGCAGTACTTC.

CDR3 sequence reads: CASRDRDVTEAFF. The CDR3 DNA sequence: TGTGCCAGCAGGGACAGGGATGTCACTGAAGCTTTCTTT. This chain links TRBV5-8 with TRBJ1-1, with 8 bases that match TRBD1. The J segment lost 4 bases and the V segment lost 5 bases, leaving 4 bases of the junction unmatched. The length of the CDR3 is 13 residues. The germline gives CDR1 SGHTS, CDR2 YDEGEE.

The CDR3 DNA reads as TGTGCCAGCAGCTATGACAGGGGCGATGAAAAACTGTTTTTT. Protein product: CASSYDRGDEKLFF. V and J are TRBV5-6 and TRBJ1-4; TRBD1 aligns across 8 bases. V lost 3 bases and J lost 6; bases outside the gene matches: 4. Germline CDR1 SGHDT, CDR2 YYEEEE. This CDR3 has 14 residues.

The chain links TRBV18 to TRBJ1-2, with TRBD1 identical over 10 bases. CDR1 is KGHSH, CDR2 LQKENI, per germline. Trimming at V came to 1 base and at J to 0 bases, leaving 8 bases not matched to a gene. The CDR3 is made up of 18 amino acids. CDR3 protein: CASSPLLGQGPANYGYTF. The CDR3 region has the DNA TGTGCCAGCTCACCACTCCTGGGACAGGGGCCTGCTAACTATGGCTACACCTTC.

This chain joins TRBV18 and TRBJ2-2, with D possibly being TRBD1 (5 bases). The CDR3 covers 14 residues. Germline loops: CDR1 KGHSH, CDR2 LQKENI. Trimming pared 8 bases from V and 1 base from J, leaving 11 bases between. CDR3 DNA sequence: TGTGCCAGCCTGGGGCAGCTGAACACCGGGGAGCTGTTTTTT. This gives the protein CASLGQLNTGELFF.

The rearrangement joins TRBV11-3 to TRBJ2-5, with D possibly TRBD1 on 5 matching bases. V lost 1 base to trimming and J lost 5 bases, with 8 bases between them. This CDR3 spans 13 amino acids. Germline CDR1 SGHNT, CDR2 YENEEA. The CDR3 DNA is TGTGCCAGCAGCTTAGGGGGCGCGGAGACCCAGTACTTC. Residues: CASSLGGAETQYF.

V usage is TRBV7-8 and J usage is TRBJ2-1; 9 bases agree with TRBD2. The CDR3 contains 16 residues. The trim removed 1 base at V and 7 bases at J, leaving 8 bases unmatched. Germline CDR1 reads SGHVS; CDR2 reads FQNEAQ. CDR3 sequence (DNA): TGTGCCAGCAGCTTAGTTTGGCGGGAGGGGGGTAATGAGCAGTTCTTC. Translation: CASSLVWREGGNEQFF.

The chain has TRBV5-4 and TRBJ2-7, with D maybe TRBD2 (5 bases). CDR3 length: 14 residues. Trimming pared 4 bases from V and 5 bases from J, leaving 16 bases between. Germline CDR1 is SGHNT and CDR2 is YYREEE (reference sequence). The CDR3 nucleotides are TGTGCCAGCAGCACGGACTTGGGTACCGACGAGCAGTACTTC. Protein sequence: CASSTDLGTDEQYF.